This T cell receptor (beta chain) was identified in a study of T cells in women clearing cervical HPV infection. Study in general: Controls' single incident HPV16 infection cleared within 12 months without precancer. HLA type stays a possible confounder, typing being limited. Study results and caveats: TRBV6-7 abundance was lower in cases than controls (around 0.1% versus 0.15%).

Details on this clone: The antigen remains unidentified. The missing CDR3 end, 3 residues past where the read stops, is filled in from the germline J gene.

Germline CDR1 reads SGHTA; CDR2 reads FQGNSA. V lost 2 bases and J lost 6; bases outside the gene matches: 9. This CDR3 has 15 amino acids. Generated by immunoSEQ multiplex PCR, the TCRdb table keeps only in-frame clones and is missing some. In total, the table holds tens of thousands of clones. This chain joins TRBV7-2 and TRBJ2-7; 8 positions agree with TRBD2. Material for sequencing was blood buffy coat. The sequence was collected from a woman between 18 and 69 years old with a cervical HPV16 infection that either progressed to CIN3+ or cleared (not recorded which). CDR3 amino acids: CASSLSGLGVGEQYF. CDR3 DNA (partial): TGTGCCAGCAGCTTATCGGGACTAGGGGTCGGCGAG. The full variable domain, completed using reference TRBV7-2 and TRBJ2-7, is GAGVSQSPSNKVTEKGKDVELRCDPISGHTALYWYRQSLGQGLEFLIYFQGNSAPDKSGLPSDRFSAERTGGSVSTLTIQRTQQEDSAVYLCASSLSGLGVGEQYFGPGTRLTVT.